This T cell receptor beta chain comes out of a study of blood T cell repertoires in COVID-19. In the study overall: Sources were T cells, B-cell-depleted T cells, or PBMCs; the material itself was cDNA or gDNA.

TCRdb's table, derived via immunoSEQ multiplex PCR, lists solely in-frame clones and lacks some. The sample contains 15,000 to 20,000 clones, 85% to 90% of which appear only once. The germline V gene has CDR1 SGHAT and CDR2 FQNNGV. Trimming cost V 5 bases and J 4 bases; bases outside gene matches: 0. The CDR3 runs 12 residues. The sequenced material came from peripheral blood. The receptor was derived from a human donor with active COVID-19. The donor label of this sample is uncertain. The chain carries TRBV11-2 and TRBJ2-3; 7 bases line up with TRBD1. The CDR3 region has the DNA TGTGCCAGCAGCGACAGGGCAGATACGCAGTATTTT. Encoded protein: CASSDRADTQYF.